This TCR beta chain was sequenced in a study of shared clonotypes between healthy human individuals. Findings of the study overall: The study generally estimated greater richness for naive than memory subsets.

The ends lost 4 bases at V and 4 bases at J; junction bases unmatched: 7. The CDR3 totals 15 residues. Per the germline V gene, CDR1 is SGHDN and CDR2 is FVKESK. Concerning this clone: Antigen unknown.

It was into CD45RA+ naive and CD45RA-negative memory subsets that the CD4+ cells were split. At the deep level, the assay was run. Produced via immunoSEQ multiplex PCR; TCRdb's table is partial and in-frame only. The repertoire holds about 1 million clones, with roughly 80% as singletons. The receptor was derived from a man between 18 and 29 years old in good health. The V gene is TRBV14, the J gene TRBJ2-7, with TRBD1 matching 10 bases. The sequenced sample was memory CD4+ T cells sorted from blood. Indicated subset: CD45RA-negative fraction. The CDR3 is CASSLSGTGVYEQYF. In DNA form, the CDR3 reads TGTGCCAGCAGCCTCTCCGGGACAGGGGTTTACGAGCAGTACTTC.